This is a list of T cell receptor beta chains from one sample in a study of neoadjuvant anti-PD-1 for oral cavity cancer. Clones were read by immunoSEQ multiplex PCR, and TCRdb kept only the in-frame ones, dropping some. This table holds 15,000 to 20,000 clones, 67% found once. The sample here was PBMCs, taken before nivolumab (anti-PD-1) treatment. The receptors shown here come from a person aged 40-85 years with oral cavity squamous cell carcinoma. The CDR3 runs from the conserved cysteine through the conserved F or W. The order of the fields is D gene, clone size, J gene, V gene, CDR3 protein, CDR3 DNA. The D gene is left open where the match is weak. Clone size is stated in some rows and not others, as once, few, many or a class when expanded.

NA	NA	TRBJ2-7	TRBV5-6	CASSSPVGVGEQYF	TGTGCCAGCAGCTCCCCTGTCGGGGTGGGCGAGCAGTACTTC
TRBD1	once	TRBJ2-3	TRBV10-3	CAISALTGTASTDTQYF	TGTGCCATCAGTGCCTTGACCGGGACAGCTAGCACAGATACGCAGTATTTT
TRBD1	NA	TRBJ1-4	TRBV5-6	CASSWTGGGNEKLFF	TGTGCCAGCAGCTGGACAGGTGGGGGTAATGAAAAACTGTTTTTT
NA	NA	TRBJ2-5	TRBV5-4	CASSFGRGQETQYF	TGTGCCAGCAGCTTCGGGAGAGGGCAGGAGACCCAGTACTTC
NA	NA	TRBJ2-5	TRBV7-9	CASSLQYRGGRETQYF	TGTGCCAGCAGCCTCCAATACAGGGGAGGACGAGAGACCCAGTACTTC
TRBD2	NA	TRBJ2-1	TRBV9	CASSVAPGLAGGQNEQFF	TGTGCCAGCAGCGTAGCCCCGGGACTAGCGGGAGGACAGAATGAGCAGTTCTTC
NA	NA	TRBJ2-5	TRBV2	CANQKAPDYQETQYF	TGTGCCAACCAGAAGGCCCCCGATTACCAAGAGACCCAGTACTTC
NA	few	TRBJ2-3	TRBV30	CAWSVQNTDTQYF	TGTGCCTGGAGTGTACAGAATACAGATACGCAGTATTTT
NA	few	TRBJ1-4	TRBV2	CASSAGLSEKLFF	TGTGCCAGCAGTGCCGGGTTGAGTGAAAAACTGTTTTTT
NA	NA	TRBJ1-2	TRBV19	CASSITRGRGYTF	TGTGCCAGTAGTATCACCAGGGGCCGCGGCTACACCTTC
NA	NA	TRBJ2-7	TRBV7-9	CASSFGQLSYEQYF	TGTGCCAGCAGCTTTGGACAACTCTCCTACGAGCAGTACTTC
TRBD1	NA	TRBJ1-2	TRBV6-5	CASSRGQIYGYTF	TGTGCCAGCAGCCGGGGACAGATCTATGGCTACACCTTC
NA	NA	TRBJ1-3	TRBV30	CAFRDRRASGNTIYF	TGTGCCTTCCGGGACCGAAGAGCCTCTGGAAACACCATATATTTT
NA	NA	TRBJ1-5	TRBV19	CASTRSNQPQHF	TGTGCCAGTACCCGGTCCAATCAGCCCCAGCATTTT
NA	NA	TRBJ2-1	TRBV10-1	CASTQGIINEQFF	TGCGCCAGCACTCAGGGGATTATTAATGAGCAGTTCTTC
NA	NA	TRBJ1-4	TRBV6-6	CASSFNEKLFF	TGTGCCAGCAGTTTTAATGAAAAACTGTTTTTT
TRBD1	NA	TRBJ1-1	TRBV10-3	CATTGGVEAFF	TGTGCCACCACAGGGGGCGTTGAAGCTTTCTTT
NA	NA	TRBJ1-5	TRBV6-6	CASSPTSNQPQHF	TGTGCCAGCAGTCCGACCTCCAATCAGCCCCAGCATTTT
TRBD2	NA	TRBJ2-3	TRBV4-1	CASSRGTRRDTQYF	TGCGCCAGCAGCCGCGGGACTAGACGAGATACGCAGTATTTT
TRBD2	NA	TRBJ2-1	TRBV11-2	CASSSSGRRNEQFF	TGTGCCAGCAGCTCTAGCGGGAGGCGAAATGAGCAGTTCTTC
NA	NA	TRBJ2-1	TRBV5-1	CASSSALSGTDHNEQFF	TGCGCCAGCAGCTCCGCCCTTAGCGGGACAGACCACAATGAGCAGTTCTTC
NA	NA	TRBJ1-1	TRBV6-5	CASRTTGVEAFF	TGTGCCAGCAGGACAACAGGAGTTGAAGCTTTCTTT
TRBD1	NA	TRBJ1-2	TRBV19	CASSTGQERGDGYTF	TGTGCCAGTAGTACGGGACAGGAACGAGGGGATGGCTACACCTTC
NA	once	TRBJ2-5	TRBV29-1	CSVRRDALGGQETQYF	TGCAGCGTTAGAAGGGACGCACTAGGGGGGCAAGAGACCCAGTACTTC
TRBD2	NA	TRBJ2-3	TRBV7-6	CASSPGLAGGPDTQYF	TGTGCCAGCAGCCCGGGACTAGCGGGAGGGCCGGATACGCAGTATTTT
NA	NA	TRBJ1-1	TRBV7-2	CASRPFKNTEAFF	TGTGCCAGCAGACCCTTCAAGAACACTGAAGCTTTCTTT
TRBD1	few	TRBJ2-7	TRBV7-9	CASSRQGTYEQYF	TGTGCCAGCAGCAGACAGGGAACCTACGAGCAGTACTTC
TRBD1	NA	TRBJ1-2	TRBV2	CASSEALGTDPRRGYTF	TGTGCCAGCAGTGAAGCGCTGGGGACAGACCCCCGACGAGGCTACACCTTC
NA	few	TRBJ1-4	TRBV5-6	CASSLVTTNEKLFF	TGTGCCAGCAGCTTGGTGACGACTAATGAAAAACTGTTTTTT
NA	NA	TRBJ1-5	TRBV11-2	CASSLDLADQPQHF	TGTGCCAGCAGCTTAGATCTAGCGGATCAGCCCCAGCATTTT
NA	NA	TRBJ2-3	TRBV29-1	CSVALAPRDTQYF	TGCAGCGTTGCACTAGCCCCAAGGGATACGCAGTATTTT
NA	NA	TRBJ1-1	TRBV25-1	CASQRNTEAFF	TGTGCCAGCCAAAGGAACACTGAAGCTTTCTTT
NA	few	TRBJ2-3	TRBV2	CASSEAGRADTQYF	TGTGCCAGCAGTGAAGCTGGCAGGGCAGATACGCAGTATTTT
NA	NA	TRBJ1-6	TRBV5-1	CASSLEGNNSPLHF	TGCGCCAGCAGCTTGGAGGGAAATAATTCACCCCTCCACTTT
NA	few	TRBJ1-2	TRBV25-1	CASSDTAGYGYTF	TGTGCCAGCAGTGACACAGCCGGCTATGGCTACACCTTC
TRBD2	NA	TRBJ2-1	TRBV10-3	CAISLAGVNSYNEQFF	TGTGCCATCAGTCTAGCGGGAGTCAACTCCTACAATGAGCAGTTCTTC
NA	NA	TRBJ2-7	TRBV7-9	CASSFSRTASYEQYF	TGTGCCAGCAGCTTTTCCCGGACAGCGAGTTACGAGCAGTACTTC
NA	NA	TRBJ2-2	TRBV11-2	CASSLSRSFLGELFF	TGTGCCAGCAGCTTGAGTCGCAGTTTCCTCGGGGAGCTGTTTTTT
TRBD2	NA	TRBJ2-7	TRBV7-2	CASRAPSGGTYEQYF	TGTGCCAGCCGAGCTCCATCGGGAGGGACCTACGAGCAGTACTTC
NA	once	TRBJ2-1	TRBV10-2	CASSPGPRVNNEQFF	TGCGCCAGCTCTCCAGGACCTCGAGTGAACAATGAGCAGTTCTTC
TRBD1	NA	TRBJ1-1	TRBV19	CASRTGQVNTEAFF	TGTGCCAGTAGGACGGGACAGGTGAACACTGAAGCTTTCTTT
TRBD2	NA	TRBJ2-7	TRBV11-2	CASSSGLAPYEQYF	TGTGCCAGCAGTTCCGGACTAGCTCCTTACGAGCAGTACTTC
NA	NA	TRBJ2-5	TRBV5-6	CASSLAGTYQETQYF	TGTGCCAGCAGCTTGGCGGGAACGTACCAAGAGACCCAGTACTTC
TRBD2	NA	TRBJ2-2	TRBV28	CASSSSGSGTGELFF	TGTGCCAGCAGTTCTAGCGGGAGTGGCACCGGGGAGCTGTTTTTT
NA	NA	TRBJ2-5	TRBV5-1	CASSSRGVQETQYF	TGCGCCAGCAGCTCTAGGGGGGTTCAAGAGACCCAGTACTTC
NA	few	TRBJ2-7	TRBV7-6	CASSSAWGNSYEQYF	TGTGCCAGCAGTTCTGCGTGGGGGAACTCCTACGAGCAGTACTTC
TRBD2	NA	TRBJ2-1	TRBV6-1	CASSEVSGGTYNEQFF	TGTGCCAGCAGTGAAGTAAGCGGGGGGACCTACAATGAGCAGTTCTTC
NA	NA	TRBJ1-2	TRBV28	CASSPLGGAHGYTF	TGTGCCAGCAGTCCGCTCGGGGGCGCGCATGGCTACACCTTC
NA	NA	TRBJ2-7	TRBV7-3	CASSLNAGAEQYF	TGTGCCAGCAGCCTCAATGCGGGGGCCGAGCAGTACTTC
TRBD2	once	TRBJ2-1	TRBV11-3	CASSLGGLDYNEQFF	TGTGCCAGCAGCTTAGGTGGACTAGACTACAATGAGCAGTTCTTC
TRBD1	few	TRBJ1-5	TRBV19	CAARTGAQPQHF	TGTGCCGCTAGGACAGGGGCCCAGCCCCAGCATTTT
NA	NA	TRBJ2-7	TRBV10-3	CAHGTAGSYEQYF	TGTGCCCACGGGACCGCCGGTTCCTACGAGCAGTACTTC
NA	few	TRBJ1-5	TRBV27	CASSLSDRPNQPQHF	TGTGCCAGCAGTTTATCTGACAGGCCAAATCAGCCCCAGCATTTT